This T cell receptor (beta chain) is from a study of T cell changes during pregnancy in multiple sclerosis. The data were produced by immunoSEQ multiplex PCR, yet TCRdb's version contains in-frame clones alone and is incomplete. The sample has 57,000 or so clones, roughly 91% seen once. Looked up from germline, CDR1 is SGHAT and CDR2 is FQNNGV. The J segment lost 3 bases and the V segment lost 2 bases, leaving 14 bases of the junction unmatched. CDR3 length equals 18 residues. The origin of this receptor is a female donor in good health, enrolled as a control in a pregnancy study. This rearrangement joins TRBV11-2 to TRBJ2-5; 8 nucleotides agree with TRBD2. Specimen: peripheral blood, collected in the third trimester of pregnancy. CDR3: CASSLMVGGGTREETQYF. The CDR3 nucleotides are TGTGCCAGCAGCTTAATGGTGGGGGGTGGGACTAGGGAAGAGACCCAGTACTTC.